This entry describes one T cell receptor beta chain. The authors' processing: Cell counts per sample came from amplifying reference gene primers. Some clones are missing from TCRdb's copy, which holds only in-frame ones; the method was immunoSEQ multiplex PCR. Clone size and the V and J calls come from that table; the DNA yielded D and trimming. The repertoire holds fewer than 150,000 clones, with less than 75% as singletons. Per germline, CDR1 SEHNR and CDR2 FQNEAQ (reference sequence). Trimming took off 0 bases at V and 10 bases at J, with 7 bases between the two ends. The CDR3 consists of 13 residues. This sample is drawn from a study of blood T cell repertoires in COVID-19. Study-level background: The samples span acute and convalescent COVID-19 from the United States, Italy and Spain. PBMCs, B-cell-depleted T cells, or T cells were the source of the cDNA or gDNA that made up the material.

This sequence was found in a human donor with acute or convalescent COVID-19. The donor label of this sample is uncertain. Sequences were obtained from peripheral blood. The chain links TRBV7-9 to TRBJ1-6; D uncertain. DNA for the CDR3: TGTGCCAGCAGCTTAGCTGACACCTCACCCCTCCACTTT. This gives the protein CASSLADTSPLHF.